The 14 T cell receptor beta chains in this list originate from one sample, sequenced in a study of radiotherapy plus CTLA-4 blockade in lung cancer. The data were produced by immunoSEQ multiplex PCR, yet TCRdb's version contains in-frame clones alone and is incomplete. The table shows some 90,000 clones, with around 83% occurring only once. The source material was peripheral blood, sampled from a patient treated with radiotherapy plus ipilimumab. The receptors shown here come from a human donor with non-small cell lung cancer who had stable disease on radiotherapy plus ipilimumab.

The V and J genes are TRBV2 and TRBJ2-1; D not certain. Germline values: CDR1 SNHLY, CDR2 FYNNEI. The V gene lost 7 bases and the J gene lost 9 bases, with 13 bases spanning the gap. The CDR3 is 12 residues long. In nucleotides, the CDR3 is TGTGCCAGCATGTATAGCTTCCCTGAGCAGTTCTTC. Residues: CASMYSFPEQFF.

This clone was detected once. CDR3 region: CASSVAQAGSGELFF. For the CDR3, the DNA is TGTGCCAGCAGCGTAGCACAGGCAGGGTCCGGGGAGCTGTTTTTT. V usage is TRBV9 and J usage is TRBJ2-2; D is perhaps TRBD1 (5 bases). V lost 0 bases, J lost 6 bases, and 12 bases lay in between. The V gene's germline CDR1 is SGDLS and CDR2 YYNGEE. This CDR3 has 15 amino acids.

The V and J genes are TRBV11-2 and TRBJ2-7; TRBD1 matches at 10 bases. CDR3 size: 18 residues. The V and J ends lost 4 bases and 0 bases, in that order; junction bases with no gene match: 12. In germline, CDR1 is SGHAT, CDR2 FQNNGV. CDR3 coding DNA: TGTGCCAGCAGCTACTACCTCCGGGACAGGGGCCTCTCCTACGAGCAGTACTTC. Residues: CASSYYLRDRGLSYEQYF.

The chain combines TRBV5-4 with TRBJ1-6, with 8 bases that match TRBD1. J lost 9 bases, V lost 1 base, and 3 bases had no gene match. Germline values: CDR1 SGHNT, CDR2 YYREEE (reference sequence). CDR3 length: 14 residues. In DNA, the CDR3 is TGTGCCAGCAGCTTGCGTCAGGGGGCTTCACCCCTCCACTTT. This codes for CASSLRQGASPLHF. Using reference TRBV5-4 and TRBJ1-6 for the parts outside the CDR3, the full variable domain is ETGVTQSPTHLIKTRGQQVTLRCSSQSGHNTVSWYQQALGQGPQFIFQYYREEENGRGNFPPRFSGLQFPNYSSELNVNALELDDSALYLCASSLRQGASPLHFGNGTRLTVT.

The chain recombines TRBV19 with TRBJ1-4; unclear D gene. CDR3 length: 12 residues. In germline, CDR1 is LNHDA, CDR2 SQIVND (reference sequence). Trimming took 1 base from V and 12 from J, leaving 9 bases between them. CDR3 sequence reads: CASSIVHTELFF. Here the CDR3 DNA reads TGTGCCAGTAGTATAGTTCACACGGAACTGTTTTTT. The variable domain in full, completed from reference TRBV19 and TRBJ1-4, reads DGGITQSPKYLFRKEGQNVTLSCEQNLNHDAMYWYRQDPGQGLRLIYYSQIVNDFQKGDIAEGYSVSREKKESFPLTVTSAQKNPTAFYLCASSIVHTELFFGSGTQLSVL.

This clone appeared a single time. The chain employs TRBV19 and TRBJ2-1; 8 bases agree with TRBD2. Trimming took 7 bases from V and 3 from J; bases not matched to a gene: 11. The CDR3 totals 16 residues. The germline gives CDR1 LNHDA, CDR2 SQIVND (reference sequence). The DNA of the CDR3 is TGTGCCAGTAATCCGGGGCGGGGGGCCCGCTACAATGAGCAGTTCTTC. It is translated as CASNPGRGARYNEQFF.

A single count supports this clone. The chain joins TRBV2 to TRBJ2-5; possibly TRBD2 for D (7 bases). CDR1 and CDR2 from the germline V gene are SNHLY and FYNNEI. The V and J ends lost 7 bases and 3 bases respectively, with 15 bases between them. CDR3 length equals 14 residues. CDR3 nucleotide sequence: TGTGCCAGCACTGGGGGGGCGATTGAAGAGACCCAGTACTTC. Encoded protein: CASTGGAIEETQYF.

This chain joins TRBV7-3 and TRBJ2-5, with 9 bases fitting TRBD2. The J segment lost 4 bases and the V segment lost 5 bases, leaving 11 bases of the junction unmatched. The length of the CDR3 is 16 residues. The V gene's germline CDR1 is SGHTA and CDR2 FQGTGA. The CDR3 spells CASSPLGGGDGETQYF. The CDR3, as DNA: TGTGCCAGCAGCCCCCTCGGCGGGGGGGACGGAGAGACCCAGTACTTC.

The chain carries TRBV7-7 and TRBJ2-2; perhaps D is TRBD1 or TRBD2 (5 bases each). V gave up 1 base and J gave up 4 bases, with 10 bases separating them. This CDR3 has 15 residues. CDR1 is SSHAT and CDR2 is FNYEAQ in the germline V gene (reference sequence). CDR3 loop: CASSLVTEGTGELFF. CDR3 nucleotides: TGTGCCAGCAGCTTAGTGACAGAGGGCACCGGGGAGCTGTTTTTT.

The chain carries TRBV28 and TRBJ2-7; 7 bases agree with TRBD2. The germline V gene has CDR1 MDHEN and CDR2 SYDVKM. The CDR3 sequence is 16 residues long. The V and J ends lost 2 bases and 2 bases, in that order; junction bases with no gene match: 9. The CDR3 region is CASSLGLWAGAYEQYF. The CDR3 bases are TGTGCCAGCAGTTTAGGGCTGTGGGCGGGGGCCTACGAGCAGTACTTC.

The gene calls are TRBV7-3 and TRBJ2-6; 9 bases match TRBD1. V was clipped by 6 bases and J by 0 bases; unmatched bases: 0. Germline values: CDR1 SGHTA, CDR2 FQGTGA. The CDR3 spans 15 residues. The CDR3 sequence is CASRQGASGANVLTF. The CDR3 DNA reads TGTGCCAGCAGACAGGGGGCCTCTGGGGCCAACGTCCTGACTTTC.

V usage is TRBV7-2 and J usage is TRBJ1-2; 7 nucleotides line up with TRBD1. V was clipped by 4 bases and J by 8 bases; unmatched bases: 13. Germline V gene data show CDR1 as SGHTA and CDR2 as FQGNSA. This CDR3 comprises 15 residues. The CDR3 loop is CASSSGTVVDWGYTF. In DNA form, the CDR3 reads TGTGCCAGCAGCTCCGGGACAGTGGTTGACTGGGGCTACACCTTC.

The rearrangement joins TRBV20-1 to TRBJ1-6; D is unclear. CDR1 and CDR2 (germline): DFQATT, SNEGSKA (reference sequence). The CDR3 consists of 11 residues. The germline V and J ends were trimmed by 3 bases and 7 bases, with 4 bases remaining between them. CDR3 nucleotides: TGCAGTGCTAGCGAAAATTCACCCCTCCACTTT. This encodes CSASENSPLHF.

This chain links TRBV7-6 with TRBJ2-1, with 13 nucleotides matching TRBD2. The CDR3 runs to 20 residues. The trim removed 6 bases at V and 0 bases at J, leaving 14 bases unmatched. Germline CDR1 and CDR2: SGHVS and FNYEAQ. CDR3 sequence reads: CASRLLPGLAGQSSYNEQFF. The CDR3 coding sequence is TGTGCCAGCAGACTTCTACCGGGACTAGCGGGGCAGAGCTCCTACAATGAGCAGTTCTTC.